This passage covers 18 T cell receptor beta chains from one sample sequenced in a study of blood T cell repertoires in COVID-19. The data were produced by immunoSEQ multiplex PCR, yet TCRdb's version contains in-frame clones alone and is incomplete. The sample records around 280,000 clones, over 85% being singletons. Sequencing was done on a sample of peripheral blood. These receptors were collected from a woman younger than 45 with COVID-19, enrolled during active disease.

This clone was found once. The J gene is TRBJ1-6, the V gene TRBV14; unclear D gene. Germline CDR1 SGHDN, CDR2 FVKESK. Trimming left V 0 bases short and J 13 bases short, with 7 bases between. There are 12 residues in the CDR3. The CDR3 DNA reads as TGTGCCAGCAGCCAAGACCCGGGTCCCCTCCACTTT. Translating it yields CASSQDPGPLHF.

The chain uses TRBV12-3 or TRBV12-4 and TRBJ2-3, with D hard to call. V gave up 1 base and J gave up 4 bases, with 6 bases separating them. CDR3 length: 13 residues. The chain's CDR3 is CASSLESADTQYF. CDR3 DNA sequence: TGTGCCAGCAGTTTAGAGAGTGCAGATACGCAGTATTTT.

This clone was detected once. This chain links TRBV5-1 with TRBJ2-7; TRBD1 agrees at 8 bases. The CDR3 runs to 14 residues. Germline CDR1 is SGHRS and CDR2 is YFSETQ. With 2 bases clipped from V and 1 base from J, the junction kept 2 bases outside the gene matches. In nucleotides, the CDR3 is TGCGCCAGCAGCTTCGGGACAGGTTCCTACGAGCAGTACTTC. This sequence encodes CASSFGTGSYEQYF. Full variable domain (missing parts from reference TRBV5-1 and TRBJ2-7): KAGVTQTPRYLIKTRGQQVTLSCSPISGHRSVSWYQQTPGQGLQFLFEYFSETQRNKGNFPGRFSGRQFSNSRSEMNVSTLELGDSALYLCASSFGTGSYEQYFGPGTRLTVT.

The CDR3 loop is CASSPRGANTGELFF. CDR3 nucleotide sequence: TGTGCCAGCAGCCCACGGGGGGCGAACACCGGGGAGCTGTTTTTT. The chain has TRBV3-1 (or the pseudogene TRBV3-2) and TRBJ2-2, with 7 bases fitting TRBD2. Trimming at V came to 4 bases and at J to 0 bases, leaving 2 bases not matched to a gene. CDR1 and CDR2 from the germline V gene are LGHDT and YNNKEL (reference sequence). This CDR3 is 15 amino acids long.

Remarks on this clone: Distinct nucleotide sequences in the sample also encode this CDR3. This sequence joins TRBV7-9 and TRBJ1-1, with 9 bases that match TRBD1. The CDR3 consists of 13 residues. V lost 6 bases and J lost 4; bases outside the gene matches: 3. Germline V CDR1 and CDR2: SEHNR, FQNEAQ (reference sequence). The CDR3 DNA follows: TGTGCCAGCAGTCGGACAGGGGTCACTGAAGCTTTCTTT. Residues: CASSRTGVTEAFF. Variable domain in full (rest from reference TRBV7-9 and TRBJ1-1): DTGVSQNPRHKITKRGQNVTFRCDPISEHNRLYWYRQTLGQGPEFLTYFQNEAQLEKSRLLSDRFSAERPKGSFSTLEIQRTEQGDSAMYLCASSRTGVTEAFFGQGTRLTVV.

The gene calls are TRBV3-1 (or the pseudogene TRBV3-2) and TRBJ2-7; 8 nucleotides line up with TRBD1. This CDR3 spans 14 amino acids. V lost 5 bases to trimming and J lost 9 bases; unmatched junction nucleotides: 12. In germline, CDR1 is LGHDT, CDR2 YNNKEL (reference sequence). The CDR3 DNA sequence: TGTGCCAGCAGCTTAGGACAGGGTGGATTTTGGCAGTACTTC. As protein: CASSLGQGGFWQYF.

The rearrangement links TRBV13 to TRBJ2-7; 9 bases are a match to TRBD1. V dropped 1 base and J dropped 2; count of bases not matched to a gene: 3. CDR1 is PRHDT and CDR2 is FYEKMQ in the germline V gene (reference sequence). This CDR3 contains 15 residues. CDR3 bases: TGTGCCAGCAGCTTAGCGGGGACAGGGACCTACGAGCAGTACTTC. Translated: CASSLAGTGTYEQYF.

V and J are TRBV3-1 (or the pseudogene TRBV3-2) and TRBJ2-3; D gene unclear. Germline values: CDR1 LGHDT, CDR2 YNNKEL (reference sequence). The CDR3 runs 13 residues. Trimming pared 0 bases from V and 4 bases from J, leaving 5 bases between. This CDR3 is CASSQDASDTQYF. CDR3 DNA: TGTGCCAGCAGCCAAGATGCGTCAGATACGCAGTATTTT.

V is TRBV5-6 and J is TRBJ1-2; the D gene is possibly TRBD1 (5 bases). This CDR3 has 14 amino acids. Germline V gives CDR1 SGHDT, CDR2 YYEEEE. The germline V and J ends were trimmed by 5 bases and 4 bases, with 15 bases remaining between them. Here the CDR3 DNA reads TGTGCCAGCAGGGTGACAGACCCAAGCTATGGCTACACCTTC. Its protein is CASRVTDPSYGYTF. Looking up the rest from reference TRBV5-6 and TRBJ1-2 gives the full variable domain: DAGVTQSPTHLIKTRGQQVTLRCSPKSGHDTVSWYQQALGQGPQFIFQYYEEEERQRGNFPDRFSGHQFPNYSSELNVNALLLGDSALYLCASRVTDPSYGYTFGSGTRLTVV.

The chain has TRBV9 and TRBJ1-6; D remains ambiguous. V lost 7 bases and J 7 bases, leaving 9 bases between the germline ends. There are 12 residues in the CDR3. The V gene's germline CDR1 is SGDLS and CDR2 YYNGEE. Here the CDR3 reads CASGLTNSPLHF. The CDR3 DNA follows: TGTGCCAGCGGACTGACGAATTCACCCCTCCACTTT.

V gene TRBV18 combines with J gene TRBJ2-7; D might be TRBD2 (6 bases). Germline lookup yields CDR1 KGHSH and CDR2 LQKENI. The CDR3 has 15 amino acids. The V and J ends lost 2 bases and 2 bases respectively, with 13 bases between them. CDR3 DNA: TGTGCCAGCTCACCAGAGAGCGGGTCAGCCTACGAGCAGTACTTC. This codes for CASSPESGSAYEQYF.

V and J are TRBV7-2 and TRBJ2-5; unclear D gene. CDR3 length equals 14 residues. Trimming stripped 5 bases from V and 0 bases from J, with 10 bases between. Germline V gene sequence: CDR1 SGHTA, CDR2 FQGNSA. CDR3 loop: CASSHDTNQETQYF. CDR3 nucleotides: TGTGCCAGCAGCCACGACACAAACCAAGAGACCCAGTACTTC.

V is TRBV2 and J is TRBJ1-1, with 7 bases fitting TRBD1. V lost 5 bases to trimming and J lost 1 base; unmatched junction nucleotides: 4. Looked up from germline, CDR1 is SNHLY and CDR2 is FYNNEI. The CDR3 sequence is 14 residues long. The CDR3 loop is CASSYGTANTEAFF. DNA of the CDR3: TGTGCCAGCAGTTACGGGACAGCGAACACTGAAGCTTTCTTT.

This chain links TRBV7-2 with TRBJ1-1; possible D gene TRBD1, 5 bases. This CDR3 region has 14 residues. V lost 5 bases to trimming and J lost 0 bases, with 10 bases between them. Germline assignment: CDR1 SGHTA and CDR2 FQGNSA. In nucleotides, the CDR3 is TGTGCCAGCAGCCCGGGACTATTGAACACTGAAGCTTTCTTT. This codes for CASSPGLLNTEAFF.

The chain carries TRBV7-2 and TRBJ2-1; 10 nucleotides match TRBD1. There are 15 residues in the CDR3. Germline V gene data show CDR1 as SGHTA and CDR2 as FQGNSA. The trim removed 6 bases at V and 6 bases at J, leaving 8 bases unmatched. The CDR3 spells CASRPGQGGFNEQFF. The CDR3 nucleotides are TGTGCCAGCAGACCCGGACAGGGGGGATTCAATGAGCAGTTCTTC.

The J gene is TRBJ2-7, the V gene TRBV7-9, with 7 bases that match TRBD2. V lost 5 bases and J lost 5; bases outside the gene matches: 15. The CDR3 is made up of 16 amino acids. Germline V gene lookup returns CDR1 SEHNR and CDR2 FQNEAQ (reference sequence). The CDR3: CASSPPREGWLHEQYF. In DNA form, the CDR3 reads TGTGCCAGCAGCCCCCCTAGGGAGGGGTGGCTCCACGAGCAGTACTTC.

The V call is TRBV24-1, the J call TRBJ2-1; 13 nucleotides align to TRBD2. Trimming took 5 bases from V and 4 from J; bases not matched to a gene: 7. Germline-derived CDR1 and CDR2 are KGHDR and SFDVKD. The CDR3 consists of 17 residues. The CDR3 reads CATSAARGLAGYNEQFF. For the CDR3, the DNA is TGTGCCACCAGTGCCGCAAGGGGACTAGCGGGGTACAATGAGCAGTTCTTC.

The CDR3 nucleotides read TGTGCCAGCAGTTTAGCCAGGAACACTGAAGCTTTCTTT. This translates into CASSLARNTEAFF. The chain joins TRBV27 to TRBJ1-1; D not resolved. Germline CDR1 reads MNHEY; CDR2 reads SMNVEV (reference sequence). V was clipped by 2 bases and J by 1 base, with 5 bases between them. This CDR3 is 13 amino acids long.